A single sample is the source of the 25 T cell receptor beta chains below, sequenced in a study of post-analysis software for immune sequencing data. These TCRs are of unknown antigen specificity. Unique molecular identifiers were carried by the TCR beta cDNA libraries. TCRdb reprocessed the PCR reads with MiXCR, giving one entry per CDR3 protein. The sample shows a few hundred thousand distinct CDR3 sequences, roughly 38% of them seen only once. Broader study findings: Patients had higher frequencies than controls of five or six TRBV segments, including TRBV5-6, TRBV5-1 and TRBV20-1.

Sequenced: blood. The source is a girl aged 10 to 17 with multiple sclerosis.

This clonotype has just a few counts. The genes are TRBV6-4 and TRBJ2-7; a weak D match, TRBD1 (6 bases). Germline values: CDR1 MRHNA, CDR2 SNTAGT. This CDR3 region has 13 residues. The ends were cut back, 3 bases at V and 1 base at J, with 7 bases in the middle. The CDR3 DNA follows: TGTGCCAGCAGTGAGGGGGCTTCCTACGAGCAGTACTTC. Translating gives CASSEGASYEQYF.

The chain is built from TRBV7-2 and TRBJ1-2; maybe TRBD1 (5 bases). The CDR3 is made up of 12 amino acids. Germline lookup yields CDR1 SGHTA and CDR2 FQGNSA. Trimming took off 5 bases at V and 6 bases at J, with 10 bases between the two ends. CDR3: CASSRLRDGYTF. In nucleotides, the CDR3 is TGTGCCAGCAGCCGACTCAGGGATGGCTACACCTTC.

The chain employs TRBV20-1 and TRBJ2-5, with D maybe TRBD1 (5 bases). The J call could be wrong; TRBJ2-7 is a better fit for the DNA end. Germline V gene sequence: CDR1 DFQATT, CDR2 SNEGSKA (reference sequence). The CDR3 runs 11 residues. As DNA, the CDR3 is TGCAGTTCCCGGACAACCTACGAGCAGTACTTC. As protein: CSSRTTYEQYF.

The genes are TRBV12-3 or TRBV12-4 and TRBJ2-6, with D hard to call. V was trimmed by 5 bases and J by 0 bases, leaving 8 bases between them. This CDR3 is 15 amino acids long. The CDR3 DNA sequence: TGTGCCAGCAGTCCCATGCGCTCTGGGGCCAACGTCCTGACTTTC. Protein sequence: CASSPMRSGANVLTF.

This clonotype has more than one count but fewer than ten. The CDR3 region has the DNA TGTGCCAGCAGCCAAGACAGCCAAGAGACCCAGTACTTC. The encoded protein is CASSQDSQETQYF. The chain recombines TRBV3-1 with TRBJ2-5; no firm D call. This CDR3 comprises 13 residues. CDR1 and CDR2 from the germline V gene are LGHDT and YNNKEL (reference sequence). The ends were cut back, 0 bases at V and 1 base at J, with 3 bases in the middle.

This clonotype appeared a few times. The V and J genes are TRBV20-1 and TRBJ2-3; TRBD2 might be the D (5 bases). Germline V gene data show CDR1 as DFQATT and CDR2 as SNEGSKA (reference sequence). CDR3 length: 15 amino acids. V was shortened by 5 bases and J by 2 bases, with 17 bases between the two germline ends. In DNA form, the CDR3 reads TGCAGTGCTCCTTCGCCAGCGGATTTCACAGATACGCAGTATTTT. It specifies CSAPSPADFTDTQYF.

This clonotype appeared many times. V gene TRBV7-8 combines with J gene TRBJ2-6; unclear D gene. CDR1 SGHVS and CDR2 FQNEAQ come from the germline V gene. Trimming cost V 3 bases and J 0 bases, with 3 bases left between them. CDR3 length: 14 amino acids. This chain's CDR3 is CASSLVSGANVLTF. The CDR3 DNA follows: TGTGCCAGCAGCTTGGTCTCTGGGGCCAACGTCCTGACTTTC.

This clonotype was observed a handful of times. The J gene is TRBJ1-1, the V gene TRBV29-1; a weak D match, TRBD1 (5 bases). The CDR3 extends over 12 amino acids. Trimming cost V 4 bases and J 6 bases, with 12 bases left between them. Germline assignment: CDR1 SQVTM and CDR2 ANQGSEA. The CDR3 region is CSVVGESAEAFF. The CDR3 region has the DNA TGCAGCGTTGTGGGGGAATCGGCTGAAGCTTTCTTT.

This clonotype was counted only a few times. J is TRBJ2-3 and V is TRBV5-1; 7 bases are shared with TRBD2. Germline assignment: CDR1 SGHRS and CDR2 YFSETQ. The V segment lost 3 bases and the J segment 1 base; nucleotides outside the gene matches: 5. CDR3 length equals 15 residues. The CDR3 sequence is CASSSLAEGTDTQYF. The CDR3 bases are TGCGCCAGCAGCTCCCTAGCGGAGGGCACAGATACGCAGTATTTT.

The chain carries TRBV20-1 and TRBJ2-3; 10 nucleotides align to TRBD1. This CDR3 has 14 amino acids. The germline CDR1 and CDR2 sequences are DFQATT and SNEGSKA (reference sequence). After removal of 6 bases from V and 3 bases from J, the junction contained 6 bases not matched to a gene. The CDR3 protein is CSATGTGATDTQYF. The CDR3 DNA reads TGCAGTGCGACCGGGACAGGGGCAACAGATACGCAGTATTTT.

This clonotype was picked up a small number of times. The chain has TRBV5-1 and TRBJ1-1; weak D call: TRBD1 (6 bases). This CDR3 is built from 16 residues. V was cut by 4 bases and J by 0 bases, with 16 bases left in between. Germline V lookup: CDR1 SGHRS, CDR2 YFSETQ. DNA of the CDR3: TGCGCCAGCAGCAGGTTTCCTGGACAGATGAACACTGAAGCTTTCTTT. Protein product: CASSRFPGQMNTEAFF.

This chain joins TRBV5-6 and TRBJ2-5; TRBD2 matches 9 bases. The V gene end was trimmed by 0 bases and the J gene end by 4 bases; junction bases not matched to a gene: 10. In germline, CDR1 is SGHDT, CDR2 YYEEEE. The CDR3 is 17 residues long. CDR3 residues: CASSLDMSGGSLETQYF. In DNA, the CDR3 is TGTGCCAGCAGCTTGGATATGAGCGGGGGGTCATTAGAGACCCAGTACTTC.

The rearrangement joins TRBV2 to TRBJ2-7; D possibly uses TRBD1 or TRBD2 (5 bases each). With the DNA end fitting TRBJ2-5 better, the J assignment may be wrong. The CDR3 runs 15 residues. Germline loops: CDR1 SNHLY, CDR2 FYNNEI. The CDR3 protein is CASSELGTPEETQYF. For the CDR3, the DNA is TGTGCCAGCAGTGAACTCGGGACCCCCGAGGAGACCCAGTACTTC.

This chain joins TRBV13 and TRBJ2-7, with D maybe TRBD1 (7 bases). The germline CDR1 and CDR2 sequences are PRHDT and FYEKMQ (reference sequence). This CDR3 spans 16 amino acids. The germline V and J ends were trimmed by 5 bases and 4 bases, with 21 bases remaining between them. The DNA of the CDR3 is TGTGCCAGCAGCCCGGAGGGACAGTGGAGCGGTTACGAGCAGTACTTC. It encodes CASSPEGQWSGYEQYF.

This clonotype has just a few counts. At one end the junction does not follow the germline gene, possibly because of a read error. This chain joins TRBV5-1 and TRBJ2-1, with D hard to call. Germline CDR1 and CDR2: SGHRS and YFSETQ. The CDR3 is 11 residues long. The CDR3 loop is CASGFINEQFF. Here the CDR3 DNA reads TGCGCCAGCGGCTTCATAAATGAGCAGTTCTTC. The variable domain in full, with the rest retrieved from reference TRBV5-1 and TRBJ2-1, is KAGVTQTPRYLIKTRGQQVTLSCSPISGHRSVSWYQQTPGQGLQFLFEYFSETQRNKGNFPGRFSGRQFSNSRSEMNVSTLELGDSALYLCASGFINEQFFGPGTRLTVL.

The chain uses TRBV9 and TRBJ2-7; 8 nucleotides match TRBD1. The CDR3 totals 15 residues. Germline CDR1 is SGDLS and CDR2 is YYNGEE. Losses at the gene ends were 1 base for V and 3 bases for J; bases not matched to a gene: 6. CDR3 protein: CASSVSGQGGYEQYF. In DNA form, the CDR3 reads TGTGCCAGCAGCGTATCCGGACAGGGAGGCTACGAGCAGTACTTC.

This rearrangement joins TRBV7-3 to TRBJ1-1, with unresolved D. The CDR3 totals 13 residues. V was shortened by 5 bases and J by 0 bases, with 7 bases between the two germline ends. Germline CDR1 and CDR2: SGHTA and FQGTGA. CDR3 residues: CASSPVMNTEAFF. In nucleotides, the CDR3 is TGTGCCAGCAGCCCGGTGATGAACACTGAAGCTTTCTTT. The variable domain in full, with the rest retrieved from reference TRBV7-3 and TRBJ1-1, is GAGVSQTPSNKVTEKGKYVELRCDPISGHTALYWYRQSLGQGPEFLIYFQGTGAADDSGLPNDRFFAVRPEGSVSTLKIQRTERGDSAVYLCASSPVMNTEAFFGQGTRLTVV.

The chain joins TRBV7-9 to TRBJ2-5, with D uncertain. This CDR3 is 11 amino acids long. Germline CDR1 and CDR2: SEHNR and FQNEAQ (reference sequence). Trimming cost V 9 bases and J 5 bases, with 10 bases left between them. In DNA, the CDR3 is TGTGCCAGTAGTGGCCCGGAGACCCAGTACTTC. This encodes CASSGPETQYF.

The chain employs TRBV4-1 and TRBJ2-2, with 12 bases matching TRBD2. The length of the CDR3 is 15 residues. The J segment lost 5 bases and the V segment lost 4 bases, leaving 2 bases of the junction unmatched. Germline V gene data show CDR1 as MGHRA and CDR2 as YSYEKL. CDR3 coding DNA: TGCGCCAGCAGCCCAACTAGCGGGGGGACCGGGGAGCTGTTTTTT. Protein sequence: CASSPTSGGTGELFF.

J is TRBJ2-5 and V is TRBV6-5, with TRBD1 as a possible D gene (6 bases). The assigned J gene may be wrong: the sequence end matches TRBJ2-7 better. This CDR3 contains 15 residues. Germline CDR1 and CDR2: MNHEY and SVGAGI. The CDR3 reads CARGIENTGLDEQYF. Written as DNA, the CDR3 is TGTGCCAGGGGGATCGAAAACACAGGGCTGGACGAGCAGTACTTC.

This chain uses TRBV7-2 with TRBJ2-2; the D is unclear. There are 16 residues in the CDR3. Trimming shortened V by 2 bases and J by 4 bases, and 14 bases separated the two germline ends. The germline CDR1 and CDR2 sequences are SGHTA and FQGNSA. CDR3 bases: TGTGCCAGCAGCTTATCAGTCGGGTGGGGCACCGGGGAGCTGTTTTTT. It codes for CASSLSVGWGTGELFF. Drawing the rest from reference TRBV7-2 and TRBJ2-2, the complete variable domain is GAGVSQSPSNKVTEKGKDVELRCDPISGHTALYWYRQSLGQGLEFLIYFQGNSAPDKSGLPSDRFSAERTGGSVSTLTIQRTQQEDSAVYLCASSLSVGWGTGELFFGEGSRLTVL.

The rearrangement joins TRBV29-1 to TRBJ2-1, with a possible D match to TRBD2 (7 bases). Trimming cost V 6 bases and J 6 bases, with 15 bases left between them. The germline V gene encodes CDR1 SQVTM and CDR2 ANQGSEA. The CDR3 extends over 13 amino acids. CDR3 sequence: CSVGHGEGNEQFF. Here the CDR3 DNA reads TGCAGCGTGGGACACGGGGAGGGCAATGAGCAGTTCTTC.

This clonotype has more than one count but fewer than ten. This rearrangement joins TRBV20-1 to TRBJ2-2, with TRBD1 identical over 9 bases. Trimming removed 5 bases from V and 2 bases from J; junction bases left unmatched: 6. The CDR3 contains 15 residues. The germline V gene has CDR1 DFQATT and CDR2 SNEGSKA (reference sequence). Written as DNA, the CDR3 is TGCAGTGCTCCCCGACAGGGGGGCAACACCGGGGAGCTGTTTTTT. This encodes CSAPRQGGNTGELFF.

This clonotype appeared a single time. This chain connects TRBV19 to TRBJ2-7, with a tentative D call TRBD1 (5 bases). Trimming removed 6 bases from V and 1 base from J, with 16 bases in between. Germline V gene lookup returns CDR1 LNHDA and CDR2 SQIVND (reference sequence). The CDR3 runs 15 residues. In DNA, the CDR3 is TGTGCCAGTAGCCAACCCGGACACGCGTCCTACGAGCAGTACTTC. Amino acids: CASSQPGHASYEQYF.

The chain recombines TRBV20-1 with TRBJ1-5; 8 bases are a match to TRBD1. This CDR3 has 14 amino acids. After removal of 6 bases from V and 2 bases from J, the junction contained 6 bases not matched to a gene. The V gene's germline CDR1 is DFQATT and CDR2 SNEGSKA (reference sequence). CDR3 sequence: CSAKDREGNQPQHF. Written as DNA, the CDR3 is TGCAGTGCCAAGGACAGGGAGGGCAATCAGCCCCAGCATTTT.